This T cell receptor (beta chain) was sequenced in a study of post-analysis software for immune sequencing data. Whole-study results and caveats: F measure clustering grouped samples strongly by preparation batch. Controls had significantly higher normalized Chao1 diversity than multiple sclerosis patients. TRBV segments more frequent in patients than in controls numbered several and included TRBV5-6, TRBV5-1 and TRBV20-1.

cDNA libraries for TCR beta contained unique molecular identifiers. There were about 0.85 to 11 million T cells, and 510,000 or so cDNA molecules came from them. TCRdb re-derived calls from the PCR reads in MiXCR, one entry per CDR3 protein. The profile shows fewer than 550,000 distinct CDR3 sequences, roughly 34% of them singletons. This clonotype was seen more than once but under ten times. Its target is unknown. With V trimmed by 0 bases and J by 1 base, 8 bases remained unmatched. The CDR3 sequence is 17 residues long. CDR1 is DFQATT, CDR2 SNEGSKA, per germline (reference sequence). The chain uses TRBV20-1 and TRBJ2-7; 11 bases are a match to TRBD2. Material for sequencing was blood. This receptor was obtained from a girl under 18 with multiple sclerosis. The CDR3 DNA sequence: TGCAGTGCTAGAGATCTACTAGCGGGGGTCCTTTCCTACGAGCAGTACTTC. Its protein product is CSARDLLAGVLSYEQYF.